Each of the 12 T cell receptor beta chains below was sequenced from the same sample in a study of T cell responses to AZD1222 COVID-19 vaccine. The table came from immunoSEQ multiplex PCR; TCRdb's copy has only in-frame clones and leaves some out. This sample has 95,000 to 150,000 clones; around 90% occur once, and the top ten carry 4% to 5%. Sample: peripheral blood, taken 28 days after the second dose of the MenACWY control vaccine. The receptors were sampled from an adult who received the MenACWY meningococcal vaccine as a control.

The chain is built from TRBV7-3 and TRBJ2-2, with TRBD1 identical over 8 bases. The CDR3 length is 16 residues. Germline CDR1 SGHTA, CDR2 FQGTGA. The V and J ends lost 5 bases and 0 bases, in that order; junction bases with no gene match: 5. CDR3 region: CASSPGGQANTGELFF. As DNA, the CDR3 is TGTGCCAGCAGCCCAGGGGGACAGGCGAACACCGGGGAGCTGTTTTTT.

This chain links TRBV6-5 with TRBJ2-1, with a tentative D call TRBD1 (7 bases). V lost 10 bases and J 8 bases, leaving 24 bases between the germline ends. CDR1 and CDR2 from the germline V gene are MNHEY and SVGAGI. The CDR3 consists of 15 residues. This CDR3 is CATQLGGWRDDEQFF. The CDR3 nucleotides read TGTGCCACCCAACTAGGGGGCTGGAGGGACGATGAGCAGTTCTTC.

The gene calls are TRBV2 and TRBJ1-5; 12 bases align to TRBD1. This CDR3 has 17 amino acids. Germline V gene lookup returns CDR1 SNHLY and CDR2 FYNNEI. Trimming at V came to 6 bases and at J to 4 bases, leaving 10 bases not matched to a gene. CDR3 residues: CASSVPGQGAKNQPQHF. The CDR3 coding sequence is TGTGCCAGCAGCGTCCCGGGACAGGGGGCAAAAAATCAGCCCCAGCATTTT.

The gene calls are TRBV6-5 and TRBJ2-3, with 8 bases identical to TRBD1. Germline-derived CDR1 and CDR2 are MNHEY and SVGAGI. The CDR3 loop spans 14 amino acids. Unmatched junction bases numbered 7, after V lost 7 bases and J lost 4 bases. CDR3: CASTQDRASDTQYF. In DNA form, the CDR3 reads TGTGCCAGCACTCAGGACAGGGCTTCAGATACGCAGTATTTT.

Only one count was recorded for this clone. The V and J genes are TRBV10-2 and TRBJ1-1; D is perhaps TRBD1 (6 bases). The CDR3 sequence is 15 residues long. The V gene's germline CDR1 is WSHSY and CDR2 SAAADI. With 3 bases removed from V and 0 bases from J, the gap between germline ends came to 11 bases. CDR3 DNA: TGCGCCAGCAGTGATAGGACAGAGATGAACACTGAAGCTTTCTTT. Its protein is CASSDRTEMNTEAFF.

In this sample, this clone turned up once. This chain connects TRBV7-2 to TRBJ2-2; 11 bases map to TRBD2. The germline V gene has CDR1 SGHTA and CDR2 FQGNSA. V gave up 4 bases and J gave up 3 bases; unmatched junction bases: 1. There are 15 residues in the CDR3. CDR3 loop: CASSSSGGYTGELFF. The CDR3 DNA reads as TGTGCCAGCAGCTCTAGCGGGGGGTACACCGGGGAGCTGTTTTTT. Full variable domain (outside the CDR3, taken from reference TRBV7-2 and TRBJ2-2): GAGVSQSPSNKVTEKGKDVELRCDPISGHTALYWYRQSLGQGLEFLIYFQGNSAPDKSGLPSDRFSAERTGGSVSTLTIQRTQQEDSAVYLCASSSSGGYTGELFFGEGSRLTVL.

This clone showed up just a few times. The chain recombines TRBV10-1 with TRBJ1-2, with 7 bases identical to TRBD1. V was pared by 2 bases and J by 13 bases, with 7 bases of the junction left unmatched. The CDR3 is 12 amino acids. Looked up from germline, CDR1 is WNHNN and CDR2 is SYGVQD (reference sequence). CDR3 in DNA: TGCGCCAGCAGTGAGCCCGGGGACAGAGTCACCTTC. Translation gives CASSEPGDRVTF.

The V gene is TRBV24-1, the J gene TRBJ2-3; 8 nucleotides align to TRBD2. The CDR3 extends over 15 amino acids. The V segment lost 1 base and the J segment 6 bases; nucleotides outside the gene matches: 5. Germline assignment: CDR1 KGHDR and CDR2 SFDVKD. CDR3 nucleotides: TGTGCCACCAGTGATTTAGCGGGGGCCGGGGATACGCAGTATTTT. Protein sequence: CATSDLAGAGDTQYF.

Only one count was recorded for this clone. The rearrangement links TRBV5-1 to TRBJ2-1, with 8 bases that match TRBD2. After removal of 0 bases from V and 4 bases from J, the junction contained 6 bases not matched to a gene. The CDR3 is made up of 16 amino acids. Germline V gene data show CDR1 as SGHRS and CDR2 as YFSETQ. The CDR3 DNA reads as TGCGCCAGCAGCTTGGAAGGAGCGGGGGTGTACAATGAGCAGTTCTTC. It specifies CASSLEGAGVYNEQFF.

This sequence joins TRBV21-1 and TRBJ2-7; the table's D gene call, TRBD2, was not cross checked with the DNA. TRBV21-1 is given as a pseudogene. The CDR3 is 14 amino acids. For the CDR3, the DNA is TGTGCCAGCAGCAGATGGGACTTTTGTGGGCCCGAGTACGTC. As protein: CASSRWDFCGPEYV.

A few counts support this clone. This chain joins TRBV2 and TRBJ2-2; the D gene could be TRBD1 or TRBD2 (5 bases each). CDR1 is SNHLY and CDR2 is FYNNEI in the germline V gene. V was trimmed by 7 bases and J by 4 bases, leaving 13 bases between them. The CDR3 length is 14 residues. In DNA, the CDR3 is TGTGCCAGCATGTTAGAGGGGAGCACCGGGGAGCTGTTTTTT. It yields the protein CASMLEGSTGELFF.

This clone was recorded a few times. In DNA, the CDR3 is TGTGCCAGCACCTCACTAACAGGGGGCGAAGAAAAACTGTTTTTT. Its translation is CASTSLTGGEEKLFF. The rearrangement links TRBV2 to TRBJ1-4, with 9 bases lining up with TRBD1. V lost 7 bases, J lost 8 bases, and 11 bases stayed unmatched. This CDR3 is 15 amino acids long. Germline-derived CDR1 and CDR2 are SNHLY and FYNNEI.